Shown below are 8 T cell receptor beta chains from a single sample sequenced in a study of blood T cells in healthy people across ages. The authors ran a second PCR of roughly 6 to 11 cycles using a sample-barcoded 5' primer and a J-beta primer mix. TCRdb reanalysed the 5' RACE reads using MiXCR and keeps one entry per CDR3 protein. The table includes 1.5 million or so distinct CDR3 sequences, roughly 43% detected once. Sequencing was carried out using blood. These receptors were taken from a woman aged 18-30 years in good health.

This clonotype was detected only once. The gene calls are TRBV2 and TRBJ2-7; 8 bases agree with TRBD2. Per germline, CDR1 SNHLY and CDR2 FYNNEI. This CDR3 comprises 17 residues. Trimming at V came to 4 bases and at J to 7 bases, leaving 18 bases not matched to a gene. The CDR3 region has the DNA TGTGCCAGCAGTGGGTACGCGGGAGGTATCTCCTACAATGAGCAGTACTTC. It codes for CASSGYAGGISYNEQYF.

This clonotype was observed a few times. The chain links TRBV6-2 or TRBV6-3 to TRBJ2-3; unclear D gene. This CDR3 is 14 amino acids long. V was trimmed by 6 bases and J by 4 bases, leaving 14 bases between them. The germline V gene encodes CDR1 MNHEY and CDR2 SVGEGT. The CDR3 DNA is TGTGCCAGCAGCTTAGGATTAGTATCAGATACGCAGTATTTT. Translating gives CASSLGLVSDTQYF.

This clonotype was seen a handful of times. The J gene is TRBJ1-2, the V gene TRBV6-2 or TRBV6-3; D is unclear. There are 12 residues in the CDR3. V was cut by 2 bases and J by 8 bases, with 9 bases left in between. The germline V gene has CDR1 MNHEY and CDR2 SVGEGT. The CDR3 DNA is TGTGCCAGCAGTTACACCCGCTGGGGCTACACCTTC. As protein: CASSYTRWGYTF.

The chain is built from TRBV20-1 and TRBJ2-1, with 8 bases fitting TRBD2. This CDR3 has 13 residues. The germline V gene has CDR1 DFQATT and CDR2 SNEGSKA (reference sequence). J gave up 9 bases and V 5 bases, and 9 bases lay outside the gene matches. Here the CDR3 DNA reads TGCAGTGCTGGGAGCGGGAGTGTAGGTGAGCAGTTCTTC. Encoded protein: CSAGSGSVGEQFF.

This rearrangement joins TRBV6-1 to TRBJ1-5; D call uncertain. This CDR3 has 15 amino acids. V lost 4 bases, J lost 5 bases, and 15 bases lay in between. Germline V CDR1 and CDR2: MNHNS, SASEGT. The CDR3 sequence: CASSVSEQLYQPQHF. Written as DNA, the CDR3 is TGTGCCAGCAGTGTCTCGGAGCAGCTTTATCAGCCCCAGCATTTT.

This clonotype was recorded a few times. This chain uses TRBV21-1 with TRBJ2-3; the table's D call TRBD2 went unverified against the DNA. TRBV21-1 is classified as a pseudogene. The CDR3 sequence is 12 residues long. CDR3 DNA sequence: TGTGCCAGCAGCGCGCGGGGATATACGCAGTATTTT. As protein: CASSARGYTQYF.

The J gene is TRBJ2-7, the V gene TRBV13; perhaps TRBD1 as D (6 bases). The V end lost 3 bases, the J end lost 2 bases, and 14 bases lay between the germline ends. This CDR3 region has 15 residues. Germline loops: CDR1 PRHDT, CDR2 FYEKMQ (reference sequence). DNA of the CDR3: TGTGCCAGCAGCTTCGGGGCCAGGGGAACCTACGAGCAGTACTTC. Translating it yields CASSFGARGTYEQYF.

As to this clonotype: A much larger clone differs from this one at a single base, so this may be a read error. The chain joins TRBV7-9 to TRBJ2-1; either TRBD1 or TRBD2 may supply D (5 bases each). The ends were cut back, 7 bases at V and 10 bases at J, with 23 bases in the middle. Germline-derived CDR1 and CDR2 are SEHNR and FQNEAQ (reference sequence). The CDR3 is 15 amino acids. The CDR3 sequence is CASNSGTGISYEQFF. DNA for the CDR3: TGTGCCAGCAACTCCGGGACGGGGATCTCCTACGAGCAGTTCTTC.